This T cell receptor beta chain came from a study of CXCR3-negative and CXCR3-positive naive CD8 T cells. Study-level results: Diversity in memory CD8+ cells fell much lower than the comparably high levels seen in both naive subsets. CXCR3-positive naive cells carried more hydrophobic TRB CDR3s than CXCR3-negative ones.

Naive CD8+ T cells had a CD45RO-CCR7+CD27+CD95- phenotype. CDR3 length: 13 amino acids. Germline V lookup: CDR1 LGHNA, CDR2 YNFKEQ. It was by 5' RACE with UMI labels that the TRB cDNA libraries were prepared. Following a re-call of the 5' RACE reads, TCRdb has one entry per CDR3 protein and lacks DNA. The sample has under 110,000 distinct CDR3 sequences, and its top ten clones hold approximately 0.38%. A remark on this clonotype: Its antigen remains unidentified.

This TCR was sampled from a human donor in good health. Some clones in this sample may be carry-over from other donors' samples. The rearrangement joins TRBV4-2 to TRBJ2-5; there is no DNA to check the TCRdb D call of TRBD2. Sequencing was performed on naive CXCR3+ CD8+ T cells from blood. Subset described: CD45RO-CCR7+CD27+CD95- naive CD8+ T cells expressing CXCR3 (TNR3+). CDR3 in amino acids: CASSRRLEETQYF.